The table lists the clone carrying this T cell receptor beta chain with many counts. This entry comes from a study of metastatic and nonmetastatic thyroid tumors. Whole-study context: Blood and tumor or nodule tissue repertoires from malignant and benign thyroid patients were compared.

Germline values: CDR1 DFQATT, CDR2 SNEGSKA (reference sequence). The CDR3 covers 13 residues. Trimming removed 4 bases from V and 3 bases from J; junction bases left unmatched: 4. MiXCR re-clonotyped the PCR reads for TCRdb. Here the sample spans about 16,000 clones, about a sixth being singletons. No treatment of any kind had been given to any patient before thyroid surgery. The rearrangement joins TRBV20-1 to TRBJ1-2; 8 bases are a match to TRBD1. The specimen sequenced was blood. The receptor comes from a female donor with papillary thyroid cancer or a benign thyroid nodule (not recorded which). Some clones in this sample may be carry-over from other donors' samples. This chain's CDR3 is CSAMDRVYYGYTF. CDR3 in DNA: TGCAGTGCTATGGACAGGGTCTACTATGGCTACACCTTC.